This T cell receptor beta chain is from a study of T cell responses to AZD1222 COVID-19 vaccine. To note about this clone: The antigen remains unidentified.

The method was immunoSEQ multiplex PCR; TCRdb's version includes in-frame clones alone and lacks a portion of them. The sample lists 95,000 to 110,000 clones, roughly 90% occurring once. Study-level points and caveats: There were mostly white British donors and more females than males, and clonal diversity was possibly underestimated.

CDR3 size: 15 residues. Trimming cost V 1 base and J 6 bases; bases outside gene matches: 9. Germline V lookup: CDR1 SGHRS, CDR2 YFSETQ. The chain combines TRBV5-1 with TRBJ2-7; 8 bases are shared with TRBD2. The input for sequencing was peripheral blood, taken on day 0 of AZD1222 vaccination. This TCR was recovered from an adult in good health. CDR3 amino acids: CASSLREGASGEQYF. As DNA, the CDR3 is TGCGCCAGCAGCTTGCGGGAGGGAGCGTCGGGCGAGCAGTACTTC.